The T cell receptor beta chain under discussion was sequenced for a study of identical twins. This CDR3 has 16 amino acids. This clonotype was found a few times. Template switching, a step in the protocol, added a universal primer site, and cDNA carried unique molecular identifiers. TCRdb used MiXCR to reprocess the 5' RACE reads, holding one entry per CDR3 protein. The data hold 570,000 or so distinct CDR3 sequences, with 9.5% to 10% observed a single time. The same sample was also used in a study of yellow fever vaccine responses in identical twins. That publication notes: The authors reported partly convergent, partly personalized vaccine responses in identical twins.

The receptor's source is a woman aged 18-35 years in good health. Sample: PBMCs. The chain links TRBV21-1 to TRBJ2-3; the table's D call, TRBD1, was not checked against the DNA. TRBV21-1 is a pseudogene segment. CDR3 in amino acids: CASAKDGQGATDTQYF. The CDR3 region has the DNA TGTGCCAGTGCGAAAGACGGACAGGGGGCCACAGATACGCAGTATTTT.